These T cell receptor beta chains were read from a single sample in a study of shared clonotypes between healthy human individuals. Sequencing was performed with immunoSEQ multiplex PCR; in TCRdb, only in-frame clones are kept and a portion is missing. The repertoire holds hundreds of thousands of clones, with roughly 98% as singletons. The specimen sequenced was naive CD8+ T cells sorted from blood. These receptors were taken from a man aged 25 to 45 in good health. Both conserved end residues are part of each CDR3. Fields, in order: clone size, D gene, J gene, V gene, CDR3 length, CDR3 protein, CDR3 DNA. The D gene is left open where the match is weak. Where a row states a size, it is once, few, many or the class of an expanded clone; other rows omit it.

- | TRBD1 | TRBJ2-7 | TRBV6-1 | 15 | CASTGVTGGIHEQYF | TGTGCCAGCACCGGAGTTACAGGGGGCATTCACGAGCAGTACTTC
- | TRBD1 | TRBJ2-2 | TRBV18 | 21 | CASSLLEGQGDRRANTGELFF | TGTGCCAGCTCACTTCTCGAGGGACAGGGGGATCGAAGAGCGAACACCGGGGAGCTGTTTTTT
once | - | TRBJ1-1 | TRBV10-2 | 14 | CASKQERGNTEAFF | TGCGCCAGCAAGCAGGAGCGCGGGAACACTGAAGCTTTCTTT
- | - | TRBJ2-7 | TRBV2 | 10 | CASSDHEQYF | TGTGCCAGCAGTGACCACGAGCAGTACTTC
- | - | TRBJ1-1 | TRBV5-1 | 16 | CASSFGGPGMNTEAFF | TGCGCCAGCAGCTTCGGGGGACCGGGTATGAACACTGAAGCTTTCTTT
- | - | TRBJ2-3 | TRBV30 | 14 | CAWSVGSGPDTQYF | TGTGCCTGGAGTGTAGGTTCAGGGCCAGATACGCAGTATTTT
- | - | TRBJ1-1 | TRBV12-5 | 16 | CASGLVSRGLNTEAFF | TGTGCTAGTGGTTTGGTTAGCCGGGGGCTGAACACTGAAGCTTTCTTT
once | - | TRBJ2-7 | TRBV7-7 | 14 | CASSLEPSSYEQYF | TGTGCCAGCAGCTTAGAACCTAGCTCCTACGAGCAGTACTTC
once | - | TRBJ1-4 | TRBV21-1 | 15 | CASSPRGQGGEKLFF | TGTGCCAGCAGTCCGAGGGGACAGGGGGGTGAAAAACTGTTTTTT
- | - | TRBJ1-4 | TRBV7-9 | 16 | CASSLARAGLNEKLFF | TGTGCCAGCAGCTTAGCGCGGGCAGGCCTTAATGAAAAACTGTTTTTT
- | - | TRBJ2-7 | TRBV5-6 | 12 | CASSGQPYEQYF | TGTGCCAGCAGCGGACAACCCTACGAGCAGTACTTC
- | - | TRBJ2-4 | TRBV7-9 | 12 | CASSSDGPLGYF | TGTGCCAGCAGCTCAGACGGCCCTCTTGGGTACTTC
- | - | TRBJ1-5 | TRBV5-1 | 16 | CASSLSWPTVDQPQHF | TGCGCCAGCAGCTTGTCGTGGCCGACGGTCGATCAGCCCCAGCATTTT
- | - | TRBJ2-2 | TRBV6-5 | 13 | CASSYSVTGELFF | TGTGCCAGCAGTTACTCTGTAACCGGGGAGCTGTTTTTT
- | - | TRBJ2-3 | TRBV21-1 | 14 | CAGSLAGVTDTQYF | TGTGCCGGTTCCTTAGCGGGAGTCACAGATACGCAGTATTTT
- | - | TRBJ1-1 | TRBV5-1 | 14 | CASSDKQKNTEAFF | TGCGCCAGCAGCGACAAACAGAAAAACACTGAAGCTTTCTTT
- | - | TRBJ2-7 | TRBV12-2 | 14 | CASRLAGLSYEQYF | TGTGCAAGTCGCTTAGCCGGGCTCTCCTACGAGCAGTACTTC
- | - | TRBJ2-1 | TRBV4-3 | 14 | CASTPGLAGDEQFF | TGCGCCAGCACCCCGGGGTTAGCCGGAGATGAGCAGTTCTTC
- | - | TRBJ2-1 | TRBV29-1 | 13 | CSVEDGDLGEQFF | TGCAGCGTCGAGGACGGAGACTTAGGTGAGCAGTTCTTC
- | TRBD2 | TRBJ2-1 | TRBV25-1 | 18 | CASSEYGSLAGDYNEQFF | TGTGCCAGCAGTGAATACGGTAGCCTAGCGGGAGATTACAATGAGCAGTTCTTC
- | TRBD2 | TRBJ2-5 | TRBV11-2 | 16 | CASSRGLAGGGETQYF | TGTGCCAGCAGCCGAGGACTAGCGGGAGGGGGAGAGACCCAGTACTTC
- | - | TRBJ2-7 | TRBV4-1 | 13 | CASSQDHRYEQYF | TGCGCCAGCAGCCAAGATCACCGCTACGAGCAGTACTTC